Each of the 27 T cell receptor beta chains below was sequenced from the same sample in a study of blood T cell repertoires in COVID-19. Repertoires were generated with immunoSEQ multiplex PCR, while TCRdb's copy carries only in-frame clones and drops some. The sample includes 200,000 to 250,000 clones, 70% to 90% of them seen just once. The sample taken for sequencing was peripheral blood. These receptors all come from a woman aged 45-60 years with active or convalescent COVID-19.

In DNA, the CDR3 is TGTGCCAGCAGTTCCTCCGGACAGGCGATCTCCTACGAGCAGTACTTC. Encoded protein: CASSSSGQAISYEQYF. This chain connects TRBV28 to TRBJ2-7; 7 bases map to TRBD1. Germline V gene sequence: CDR1 MDHEN, CDR2 SYDVKM. With V trimmed by 4 bases and J by 0 bases, 9 bases remained unmatched. The CDR3 consists of 16 residues. The variable domain in full, with the rest retrieved from reference TRBV28 and TRBJ2-7, is DVKVTQSSRYLVKRTGEKVFLECVQDMDHENMFWYRQDPGLGLRLIYFSYDVKMKEKGDIPEGYSVSREKKERFSLILESASTNQTSMYLCASSSSGQAISYEQYFGPGTRLTVT.

This clone was recorded at least ten times. The genes are TRBV4-1 and TRBJ1-6; 9 bases are a match to TRBD1. CDR3 length: 17 amino acids. Germline assignment: CDR1 MGHRA and CDR2 YSYEKL. J lost 10 bases, V lost 1 base, and 11 bases had no gene match. The CDR3 sequence is CASSQGVWGQGASPLHF. The CDR3 DNA sequence: TGCGCCAGCAGCCAAGGGGTCTGGGGACAGGGTGCGTCACCCCTCCACTTT.

The chain joins TRBV6-5 to TRBJ2-2; no clear D gene. V was trimmed by 1 base and J by 6 bases, leaving 15 bases between them. This CDR3 region has 16 residues. The germline gives CDR1 MNHEY, CDR2 SVGAGI. CDR3 DNA: TGTGCCAGCAGTTACTGGCAGGCGCTAAGCTCCGGGGAGCTGTTTTTT. Translating it yields CASSYWQALSSGELFF.

The CDR3 loop reads CASSLTAPSGANVLTF. The CDR3 nucleotides are TGTGCCAGCAGTTTAACAGCCCCCTCTGGGGCCAACGTCCTGACTTTC. This chain connects TRBV28 to TRBJ2-6; D uncertain. The CDR3 extends over 16 amino acids. Trimming took off 2 bases at V and 0 bases at J, with 8 bases between the two ends. The germline gives CDR1 MDHEN, CDR2 SYDVKM.

V is TRBV11-2 and J is TRBJ2-7; 11 bases align to TRBD2. CDR3 length: 16 amino acids. Germline CDR1 reads SGHAT; CDR2 reads FQNNGV. With V trimmed by 0 bases and J by 8 bases, 9 bases remained unmatched. The DNA of the CDR3 is TGTGCCAGCAGCTTAGATAAGGCACTAGCGGGAGTGAAGCAGTACTTC. Encoded protein: CASSLDKALAGVKQYF.

This clone was recorded once. The CDR3 sequence is CASHFGTGGNQPQHF. CDR3 nucleotide sequence: TGTGCCAGCCATTTCGGGACAGGGGGCAATCAGCCCCAGCATTTT. V and J are TRBV28 and TRBJ1-5, with TRBD1 identical over 10 bases. Germline V gives CDR1 MDHEN, CDR2 SYDVKM. The CDR3 covers 15 residues. V shed 8 bases, J shed 2 bases, and the junction held 6 bases outside the gene matches.

The CDR3 is CASSLVSGDPTYEQYF. In DNA form, the CDR3 reads TGTGCCAGCAGCTTGGTGTCCGGGGATCCTACCTACGAGCAGTACTTC. The chain joins TRBV5-6 to TRBJ2-7; weak D call: TRBD2 (5 bases). Between the trimmed V and J ends, which lost 0 bases and 2 bases, there was a span of 15 bases. Germline CDR1 SGHDT, CDR2 YYEEEE. The CDR3 runs 16 residues.

This chain links TRBV3-1 (or the pseudogene TRBV3-2) with TRBJ1-4; D not resolved. V shed 0 bases and J shed 8 bases, with 13 bases lying between them. The CDR3 sequence is 15 residues long. Germline-derived CDR1 and CDR2 are LGHDT and YNNKEL (reference sequence). CDR3 sequence reads: CASSQDRGEREKLFF. The CDR3, as DNA: TGTGCCAGCAGCCAAGATCGTGGGGAGAGGGAAAAACTGTTTTTT.

V gene TRBV6-5 combines with J gene TRBJ1-4, with 7 bases matching TRBD1. The CDR3 runs 14 residues. CDR1 is MNHEY, CDR2 SVGAGI, per germline. The trim removed 6 bases at V and 7 bases at J, leaving 8 bases unmatched. As DNA, the CDR3 is TGTGCCAGCAGCGCGGGACAGTTAGGTGAAAAACTGTTTTTT. It yields the protein CASSAGQLGEKLFF.

This chain connects TRBV5-5 to TRBJ1-4; 7 bases align to TRBD1. Germline V gene lookup returns CDR1 SGHKS and CDR2 YYEKEE (reference sequence). The V segment lost 2 bases and the J segment 8 bases; nucleotides outside the gene matches: 3. This CDR3 contains 13 residues. For the CDR3, the DNA is TGTGCCAGCAGCTTTGGACAGGCGGAAAAACTGTTTTTT. Its protein is CASSFGQAEKLFF.

The genes are TRBV18 and TRBJ1-1; D gene uncertain. Germline assignment: CDR1 KGHSH and CDR2 LQKENI. This CDR3 has 12 amino acids. Trimming pared 2 bases from V and 8 bases from J, leaving 9 bases between. The CDR3 nucleotides are TGTGCCAGCTCACCAGGAGCTGAAGAAGCTTTCTTT. Its protein product is CASSPGAEEAFF.

The chain links TRBV24-1 to TRBJ2-1, with TRBD1 matching 7 bases. Per germline, CDR1 KGHDR and CDR2 SFDVKD. Trimming cost V 3 bases and J 4 bases; bases outside gene matches: 5. The CDR3 is 15 residues long. CDR3: CATSDRGLEYNEQFF. Here the CDR3 DNA reads TGTGCCACCAGTGATAGGGGGCTCGAGTACAATGAGCAGTTCTTC.

This chain links TRBV7-3 with TRBJ2-1; 7 nucleotides align to TRBD2. The CDR3 consists of 15 residues. V gave up 4 bases and J gave up 2 bases; unmatched junction bases: 5. Germline CDR1 SGHTA, CDR2 FQGTGA. The CDR3 region has the DNA TGTGCCAGCAGCTCTCAAGCGGGACCCTACAATGAGCAGTTCTTC. This translates into CASSSQAGPYNEQFF.

This chain uses TRBV12-5 with TRBJ1-6; D gene ambiguous. The V and J ends lost 5 bases and 8 bases respectively, with 7 bases between them. CDR3 length: 12 residues. From germline, CDR1 is LGHNT and CDR2 FRNRAP. CDR3 in DNA: TGTGCTAGTGGTCCAGGATATTCACCCCTCCACTTT. Protein product: CASGPGYSPLHF.

This clone occurred a few times. The CDR3, as DNA: TGTGCCACTATAGGACAGGCCAACACTGAAGCTTTCTTT. Protein: CATIGQANTEAFF. The chain employs TRBV7-9 and TRBJ1-1, with 7 bases matching TRBD1. V trimming: 10 bases; J trimming: 2 bases; junction bases outside the gene matches: 7. Per the germline V gene, CDR1 is SEHNR and CDR2 is FQNEAQ (reference sequence). The CDR3 is made up of 13 amino acids.

The genes are TRBV28 and TRBJ1-6, with a weak D call TRBD1 (6 bases). Trimming pared 6 bases from V and 9 bases from J, leaving 15 bases between. This CDR3 is built from 14 residues. CDR1 and CDR2 (germline): MDHEN, SYDVKM. Here the CDR3 DNA reads TGTGCCAGCAGACCAGGACAGTTGCTTTCACCCCTCCACTTT. Translated: CASRPGQLLSPLHF.

V is TRBV7-7 and J is TRBJ2-1, with TRBD2 identical over 10 bases. Germline-derived CDR1 and CDR2 are SSHAT and FNYEAQ (reference sequence). The junction had 7 bases not matched to a gene; V was cut back by 3 bases and J by 8 bases. This CDR3 spans 15 amino acids. The CDR3 sequence: CASSFSGTSADEQFF. The CDR3 DNA reads as TGTGCCAGCAGCTTCTCCGGGACTAGCGCTGATGAGCAGTTCTTC.

V gene TRBV7-3 combines with J gene TRBJ1-1; the D is unclear. The CDR3 is 13 amino acids. The V end lost 3 bases, the J end lost 1 base, and 6 bases lay between the germline ends. Germline CDR1 reads SGHTA; CDR2 reads FQGTGA. Here the CDR3 DNA reads TGTGCCAGCAGCTTTCGGGAGAACACTGAAGCTTTCTTT. Encoded protein: CASSFRENTEAFF.

This clone was detected only once. This chain uses TRBV7-9 with TRBJ2-1; 7 positions match TRBD2. This CDR3 comprises 15 residues. The ends lost 1 base at V and 7 bases at J; junction bases unmatched: 7. Germline V gene data show CDR1 as SEHNR and CDR2 as FQNEAQ (reference sequence). CDR3 DNA: TGTGCCAGCAGCTTAGTGGTGGGAGGGCGAAATGAGCAGTTCTTC. Amino acids: CASSLVVGGRNEQFF.

For this clone: Mismatch with germline at one junction end may stem from a read error. V usage is TRBV6-2 or TRBV6-3 and J usage is TRBJ1-5; tentatively, D is TRBD1 (6 bases). Germline CDR1 is MNHEY and CDR2 is SVGEGT. The CDR3 is 13 residues long. CDR3 sequence (DNA): TGTGCCAGCAGTTCAGGAACAGGGCCTAGATGGAATTTT. Translated, it gives CASSSGTGPRWNF.

The rearrangement joins TRBV2 to TRBJ1-1; no firm D call. V was trimmed by 6 bases and J by 6 bases, leaving 11 bases between them. The CDR3 length is 12 residues. CDR1 is SNHLY and CDR2 is FYNNEI in the germline V gene. For the CDR3, the DNA is TGTGCCAGCAGGGTATCGGTAGCTGAAGCTTTCTTT. Its protein product is CASRVSVAEAFF.

The chain carries TRBV15 and TRBJ1-1; weak D call: TRBD1 (6 bases). Germline-derived CDR1 and CDR2 are LNHNV and YYDKDF (reference sequence). CDR3 size: 16 residues. Trimming took 2 bases from V and 2 from J, leaving 15 bases between them. The CDR3: CATSRFSGTFNTEAFF. The DNA for the CDR3 is TGTGCCACCAGCAGATTCTCAGGGACATTTAACACTGAAGCTTTCTTT.

This chain links TRBV3-1 (or the pseudogene TRBV3-2) with TRBJ2-7, with 11 positions matching TRBD2. The V gene's germline CDR1 is LGHDT and CDR2 YNNKEL (reference sequence). The V gene end was trimmed by 6 bases and the J gene end by 7 bases; junction bases not matched to a gene: 8. The CDR3 length is 14 residues. CDR3 nucleotide sequence: TGTGCCAGCAGGCGAGGGACTAGCGGTGGAGAGCAGTACTTC. Its translation is CASRRGTSGGEQYF.

In its sample, this clone was seen once. The chain is built from TRBV6-5 and TRBJ2-7, with TRBD1 identical over 9 bases. V lost 5 bases, J lost 5 bases, and 7 bases stayed unmatched. The germline CDR1 and CDR2 sequences are MNHEY and SVGAGI. There are 14 residues in the CDR3. The CDR3 DNA sequence: TGTGCCAGCAGTCCCGGGACAGGGTTACACGAGCAGTACTTC. Residues: CASSPGTGLHEQYF.

The chain couples TRBV5-6 to TRBJ1-4; 9 nucleotides line up with TRBD1. CDR1 is SGHDT, CDR2 YYEEEE, per germline. This CDR3 is 16 amino acids long. The ends lost 2 bases at V and 2 bases at J; junction bases unmatched: 4. The CDR3, as DNA: TGTGCCAGCAGCTTTGGGACAGGGCGGACTAATGAAAAACTGTTTTTT. It codes for CASSFGTGRTNEKLFF.

The chain is built from TRBV11-2 and TRBJ2-1; perhaps TRBD1 as D (6 bases). In germline, CDR1 is SGHAT, CDR2 FQNNGV. Trimming shortened V by 4 bases and J by 5 bases, and 15 bases separated the two germline ends. The CDR3 is 15 amino acids. CDR3 sequence reads: CASSSSGAINNEQFF. The CDR3 DNA reads as TGTGCCAGCAGCTCCTCAGGGGCTATCAACAATGAGCAGTTCTTC. Complete variable domain (other parts from reference TRBV11-2 and TRBJ2-1): EAGVAQSPRYKIIEKRQSVAFWCNPISGHATLYWYQQILGQGPKLLIQFQNNGVVDDSQLPKDRFSAERLKGVDSTLKIQPAKLEDSAVYLCASSSSGAINNEQFFGPGTRLTVL.

The chain uses TRBV20-1 and TRBJ2-5; D not resolved. The CDR3 is made up of 11 amino acids. Germline V gene lookup returns CDR1 DFQATT and CDR2 SNEGSKA (reference sequence). Trimming stripped 1 base from V and 4 bases from J, with 4 bases between. CDR3 DNA: TGCAGTGCTAGAGCTACAGAGACCCAGTACTTC. Protein sequence: CSARATETQYF.